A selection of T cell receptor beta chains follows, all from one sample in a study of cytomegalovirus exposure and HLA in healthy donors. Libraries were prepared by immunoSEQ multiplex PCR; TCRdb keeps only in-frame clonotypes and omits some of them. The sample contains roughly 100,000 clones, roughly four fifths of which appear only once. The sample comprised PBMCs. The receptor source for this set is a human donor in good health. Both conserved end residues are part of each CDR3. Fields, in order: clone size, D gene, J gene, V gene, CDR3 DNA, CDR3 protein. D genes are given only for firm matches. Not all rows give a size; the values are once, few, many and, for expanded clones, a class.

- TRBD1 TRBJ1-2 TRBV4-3 TGCGCCAGCAGCCAAGAAGGATCAGGGGGCAGCTACACCTTC CASSQEGSGGSYTF
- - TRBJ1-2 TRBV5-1 TGCGCCAGCAGCTCCGAAGCGGGGGTCTATGGCTACACCTTC CASSSEAGVYGYTF
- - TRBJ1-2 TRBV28 TGTGCCAGCAGTCCTGACAGGAGCTATGGCTACACCTTC CASSPDRSYGYTF
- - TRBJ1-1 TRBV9 TGTGCCAGCAGTGTGGACATTTACACTGAAGCTTTCTTT CASSVDIYTEAFF
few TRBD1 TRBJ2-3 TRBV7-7 TGTGCTAGCAGCTTGACAGGGGGGTTAGATACGCAGTATTTT CASSLTGGLDTQYF
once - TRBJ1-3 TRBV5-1 TGCGCCAGCAGCGCACAGGCGCAAAGCTCTGGAAACACCATATATTTT CASSAQAQSSGNTIYF
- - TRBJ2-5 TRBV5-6 TGTGCCAGCGTATTATCTCGGGGGGAGACCCAGTACTTC CASVLSRGETQYF
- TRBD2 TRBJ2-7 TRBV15 TGTGCCACCTCTCCAATTGGGACCAGCGGGAGGGCCAACGAGCAGTACTTC CATSPIGTSGRANEQYF
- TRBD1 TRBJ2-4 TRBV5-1 TGCGCCAGCAGCCCGTCGACAGGGGGCTGGGGCATTCAGTACTTC CASSPSTGGWGIQYF
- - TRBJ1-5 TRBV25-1 TGTGCCAGCAGTGAAGGTGAAGGGGTAGGGGATGTGCCCCAGCATTTT CASSEGEGVGDVPQHF
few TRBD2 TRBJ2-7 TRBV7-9 TGTGCCAGCAGGCCGGGACTAGCGGGAGGGTTACAGTACTTC CASRPGLAGGLQYF
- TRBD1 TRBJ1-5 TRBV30 TGTGCCTGGTCGGGACAGCAAAATCAGCCCCAGCATTTT CAWSGQQNQPQHF
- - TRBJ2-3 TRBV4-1 TGCGCCAGCAGCCAAGTTTCGACCGGACTAACTACAGATACGCAGTATTTT CASSQVSTGLTTDTQYF
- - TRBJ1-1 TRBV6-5 TGTGCCAGCAGTTATTCAATCGGACAGTCGAACACTGAAGCTTTCTTT CASSYSIGQSNTEAFF
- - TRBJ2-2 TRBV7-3 TGTGCCAGCAGCCCAGCGGGCATAGGGCCGGGGGAGCTGTTTTTT CASSPAGIGPGELFF
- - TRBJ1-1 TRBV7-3 TGTGCCAGCAGCTTAATGGGAGGGTTAGCTGAAGCTTTCTTT CASSLMGGLAEAFF
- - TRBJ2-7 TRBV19 TGTGCCAGTAGTATAGATATGCAGGGCCCTTACGAGCAGTACTTC CASSIDMQGPYEQYF
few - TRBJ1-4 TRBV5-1 TGCGCCAGCAGCCCTGGTCAGGCGGGAGGAAAACTGTTTTTT CASSPGQAGGKLFF
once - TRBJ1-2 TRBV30 TGTGCCTGGGAGGGGGACACCCCGGGTGGTGGCTACACCTTC CAWEGDTPGGGYTF
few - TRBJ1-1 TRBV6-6 TGTGCCAGCGGGAGGGGGATGAACACTGAAGCTTTCTTT CASGRGMNTEAFF
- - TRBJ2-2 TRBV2 TGTGCCAGCAGTGAGCGCGGGCTGAACACCGGGGAGCTGTTTTTT CASSERGLNTGELFF
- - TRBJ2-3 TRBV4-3 TGCGCCAGCAGCCCACTATTAGCGGCAGATACGCAGTATTTT CASSPLLAADTQYF
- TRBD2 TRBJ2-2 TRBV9 TGTGCCAGCAGCTTAGCGGGAGGAAACACCGGGGAGCTGTTTTTT CASSLAGGNTGELFF
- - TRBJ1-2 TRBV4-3 TGCGCCAGCAGCCAAGAATCAGAAGGTTACCAGGGGACCGACTATGGCTACACCTTC CASSQESEGYQGTDYGYTF
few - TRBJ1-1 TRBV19 TGTGCCAGTAGTCCGACACTGAACACTGAAGCTTTCTTT CASSPTLNTEAFF
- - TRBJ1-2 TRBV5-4 TGTGCCAGCGGAGGCTGGGGAAATGGCTACACCTTC CASGGWGNGYTF
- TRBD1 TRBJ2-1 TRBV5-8 TGTGCCAGCAGCTTGGGACAGGGGGACACCGAGCAGTTCTTC CASSLGQGDTEQFF
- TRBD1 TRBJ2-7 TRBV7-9 TGTGCCAGCAGCTTAGCGGGGGACAGGGGGAAGGCCTACGAGCAGTACTTC CASSLAGDRGKAYEQYF
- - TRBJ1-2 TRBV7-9 TGTGCCAGCAGCCCACAGATTAACTATGGCTACACCTTC CASSPQINYGYTF
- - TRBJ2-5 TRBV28 TGTGCCAGCAGTCTCCTGGGGCGGGACGAGGTGACCCAGTACTTC CASSLLGRDEVTQYF
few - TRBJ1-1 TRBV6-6 TGTGCCAGCAGTTCATGGAGGGCCCCTATGAGGACTGAAGCTTTCTTT CASSSWRAPMRTEAFF
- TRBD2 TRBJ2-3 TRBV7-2 TGTGCCAGCAGCACCCGAGCGGGGGATACGCAGTATTTT CASSTRAGDTQYF